Shown below are 23 T cell receptor beta chains from a single sample sequenced in a study of T cells in Graves' hyperthyroidism and ophthalmopathy. Researchers took RNA transcripts and amplified the TCR beta CDR3 regions from them. HTBI primers were the set used in a first-round RT-PCR of the TCR CDR3. TCRdb independently ran MiXCR on the multiplex PCR reads; one entry per CDR3 protein. The table includes 500,000 to 800,000 distinct CDR3 sequences, nearly 45% detected once. The sequenced sample was peripheral blood or thyroid tissue (not recorded which). Receptor source: an adult man with Graves' disease, either hyperthyroidism or ophthalmopathy (not recorded which).

This clonotype was counted many times. The chain's CDR3 is CASSPTRGSTEAFF. In nucleotides, the CDR3 is TGTGCCAGCAGCCCGACCCGGGGAAGCACTGAAGCTTTCTTT. The chain uses TRBV7-3 and TRBJ1-1; D unclear. V lost 5 bases and J 4 bases, leaving 14 bases between the germline ends. The CDR3 has 14 amino acids. From germline, CDR1 is SGHTA and CDR2 FQGTGA.

This clonotype was found many times. The CDR3 loop reads CASSDGTGVATNEKLFF. As DNA, the CDR3 is TGTGCCAGCAGTGACGGGACAGGAGTTGCAACTAATGAAAAACTGTTTTTT. The chain recombines TRBV25-1 with TRBJ1-4, with 8 nucleotides matching TRBD1. J lost 0 bases, V lost 3 bases, and 6 bases had no gene match. This CDR3 comprises 17 residues. Germline loops: CDR1 MGHDK, CDR2 SYGVNS.

This rearrangement joins TRBV7-9 to TRBJ1-5; 11 bases align to TRBD1. Germline CDR1 reads SEHNR; CDR2 reads FQNEAQ (reference sequence). The CDR3 is 18 residues long. V shed 5 bases and J 5 bases; nucleotides not matched to a gene: 14. CDR3 coding DNA: TGTGCCAGCAGCCCCGGGGACCAGGACAGGGGGCTTCATCAGCCCCAGCATTTT. The encoded protein is CASSPGDQDRGLHQPQHF.

The genes are TRBV29-1 and TRBJ2-5; possibly TRBD1 for D (5 bases). Germline CDR1 is SQVTM and CDR2 is ANQGSEA. CDR3 length equals 11 residues. Deletions cut 8 bases from V and 7 bases from J, with 14 bases between. The CDR3 bases are TGCAGCCAGCAGGGTGTAGGGACCCAGTACTTC. Translation gives CSQQGVGTQYF.

There are a few counts of this clonotype. V is TRBV19 and J is TRBJ1-1; D is possibly TRBD1 (6 bases). V dropped 6 bases and J dropped 2 bases, with 13 bases sitting between them. This CDR3 region has 14 residues. Germline loops: CDR1 LNHDA, CDR2 SQIVND (reference sequence). The CDR3 here is CASRAQGTNTEAFF. The CDR3 DNA follows: TGTGCCAGTAGGGCACAGGGTACTAACACTGAAGCTTTCTTT. Complete variable domain (other parts from reference TRBV19 and TRBJ1-1): DGGITQSPKYLFRKEGQNVTLSCEQNLNHDAMYWYRQDPGQGLRLIYYSQIVNDFQKGDIAEGYSVSREKKESFPLTVTSAQKNPTAFYLCASRAQGTNTEAFFGQGTRLTVV.

The chain combines TRBV7-4 with TRBJ2-5; 9 nucleotides line up with TRBD2. The CDR3 covers 16 residues. V dropped 7 bases and J dropped 4; count of bases not matched to a gene: 13. Looked up from germline, CDR1 is SGHVT and CDR2 is SQSDAQ. The CDR3 loop is CASTRGGGDLGETQYF. The DNA for the CDR3 is TGTGCCAGCACCCGCGGGGGGGGGGACCTTGGAGAGACCCAGTACTTC.

V gene TRBV15 combines with J gene TRBJ1-5; D gene unclear. This CDR3 has 16 amino acids. Germline CDR1 reads LNHNV; CDR2 reads YYDKDF (reference sequence). The ends were cut back, 3 bases at V and 0 bases at J, with 12 bases in the middle. CDR3 region: CATSRKGGYSNQPQHF. The CDR3 DNA reads as TGTGCCACCAGCAGGAAGGGCGGATATAGCAATCAGCCCCAGCATTTT.

DNA of the CDR3: TGTGCCAGCAGCCTCTACAGGGCCTACGAGCAGTACTTC. This codes for CASSLYRAYEQYF. The chain recombines TRBV12-3 or TRBV12-4 with TRBJ2-7; possibly TRBD1 for D (6 bases). V lost 6 bases to trimming and J lost 2 bases, with 11 bases between them. The CDR3 runs 13 residues.

V gene TRBV6-1 combines with J gene TRBJ1-1; 7 bases fit TRBD1. This CDR3 comprises 16 residues. With 5 bases clipped from V and 5 bases from J, the junction kept 14 bases outside the gene matches. Germline V gives CDR1 MNHNS, CDR2 SASEGT. The CDR3 region is CASSQPPDRVKTEAFF. The CDR3 DNA follows: TGTGCCAGCAGTCAACCTCCAGACAGGGTTAAGACTGAAGCTTTCTTT.

This clonotype has a single count. CDR3 DNA: TGTGCCACCAAGCGGACAGGCTACCACGAGCAGTACTTC. Translating it yields CATKRTGYHEQYF. The chain joins TRBV28 to TRBJ2-7; TRBD1 aligns across 7 bases. Germline CDR1 MDHEN, CDR2 SYDVKM. With V trimmed by 10 bases and J by 5 bases, 11 bases remained unmatched. The CDR3 extends over 13 amino acids.

The V gene is TRBV20-1, the J gene TRBJ1-1; no clear D gene. Germline V gene lookup returns CDR1 DFQATT and CDR2 SNEGSKA (reference sequence). The CDR3 length is 15 residues. The germline V and J ends were trimmed by 6 bases and 0 bases, with 17 bases remaining between them. This CDR3 is CSANGMGSMNTEAFF. The DNA of the CDR3 is TGCAGTGCCAATGGGATGGGCAGTATGAACACTGAAGCTTTCTTT.

The V and J genes are TRBV20-1 and TRBJ2-7, with 7 nucleotides matching TRBD2. The CDR3 covers 15 residues. Trimming cost V 0 bases and J 7 bases; bases outside gene matches: 12. Per germline, CDR1 DFQATT and CDR2 SNEGSKA (reference sequence). The CDR3 region is CSARDRAGVPGEQYF. The CDR3 DNA reads TGCAGTGCTAGAGATCGGGCGGGAGTTCCGGGGGAGCAGTACTTC.

The V and J genes are TRBV7-9 and TRBJ2-5, with 13 positions matching TRBD2. Germline V gene sequence: CDR1 SEHNR, CDR2 FQNEAQ (reference sequence). The CDR3 runs to 15 residues. The ends lost 3 bases at V and 4 bases at J; junction bases unmatched: 2. This CDR3 is CASSLGLAGIETQYF. The CDR3, as DNA: TGTGCCAGCAGCTTGGGACTAGCGGGGATAGAGACCCAGTACTTC.

This chain uses TRBV25-1 with TRBJ1-1, with D unresolved. V dropped 8 bases and J dropped 9 bases, with 13 bases sitting between them. Germline V CDR1 and CDR2: MGHDK, SYGVNS. The CDR3 is made up of 11 amino acids. The DNA of the CDR3 is TGTGCCAGCGTTGCAAGGGAAAAAGCTTTCTTT. Its protein is CASVAREKAFF. The whole variable domain, filled in from reference TRBV25-1 and TRBJ1-1, reads EADIYQTPRYLVIGTGKKITLECSQTMGHDKMYWYQQDPGMELHLIHYSYGVNSTEKGDLSSESTVSRIRTEHFPLTLESARPSHTSQYLCASVAREKAFFGQGTRLTVV.

In DNA, the CDR3 is TGCAGTGCTAGGCCGGGACAGGGGTTTACATACGAGCAGTACTTC. This codes for CSARPGQGFTYEQYF. The rearrangement joins TRBV20-1 to TRBJ2-7; 10 bases fit TRBD1. V shed 3 bases, J shed 4 bases, and the junction held 9 bases outside the gene matches. The CDR3 extends over 15 amino acids. Germline values: CDR1 DFQATT, CDR2 SNEGSKA (reference sequence).

This sequence joins TRBV12-3 or TRBV12-4 and TRBJ1-1; D is unclear. The CDR3 length is 13 residues. V gave up 2 bases and J gave up 1 base, with 5 bases separating them. The CDR3 loop reads CASSLTKNTEAFF. The DNA for the CDR3 is TGTGCCAGCAGTTTAACTAAGAACACTGAAGCTTTCTTT.

The CDR3: CASITQVLPYEQYF. As DNA, the CDR3 is TGTGCCAGCATTACACAGGTCCTCCCTTACGAGCAGTACTTC. The genes are TRBV6-5 and TRBJ2-7, with D maybe TRBD1 (5 bases). Looked up from germline, CDR1 is MNHEY and CDR2 is SVGAGI. Trimming shortened V by 7 bases and J by 4 bases, and 17 bases separated the two germline ends. The CDR3 runs 14 residues.

This clonotype was recorded at least ten times. This chain uses TRBV29-1 with TRBJ1-5, with TRBD1 matching 8 bases. Germline CDR1 and CDR2: SQVTM and ANQGSEA. This CDR3 has 13 amino acids. V lost 6 bases, J lost 6 bases, and 7 bases stayed unmatched. CDR3: CSVSTGVFQPQHF. In DNA form, the CDR3 reads TGCAGCGTCTCGACAGGGGTGTTTCAGCCCCAGCATTTT.

V gene TRBV24-1 combines with J gene TRBJ1-5; the D is unclear. From germline, CDR1 is KGHDR and CDR2 SFDVKD. The CDR3 has 17 amino acids. V shed 11 bases and J shed 2 bases, with 24 bases lying between them. The CDR3 loop is CASRPGPGMLGNQPQHF. CDR3 coding DNA: TGTGCCAGCAGACCGGGCCCTGGGATGTTGGGCAATCAGCCCCAGCATTTT.

The V and J genes are TRBV20-1 and TRBJ1-2; D not certain. This CDR3 spans 12 amino acids. CDR1 is DFQATT and CDR2 is SNEGSKA in the germline V gene (reference sequence). DNA of the CDR3: TGCAGGGCTGGAGTCTTAAACTATGGCTACACCTTC. It codes for CRAGVLNYGYTF.

CDR3 amino acids: CASSLLDGELFF. The CDR3 region has the DNA TGTGCCAGCAGCTTATTGGACGGGGAGCTGTTTTTT. The chain recombines TRBV11-2 with TRBJ2-2, with D hard to call. The V end lost 2 bases, the J end lost 7 bases, and 5 bases lay between the germline ends. In germline, CDR1 is SGHAT, CDR2 FQNNGV. The CDR3 is made up of 12 amino acids.

V is TRBV24-1 and J is TRBJ2-5; the match to TRBD1 covers 8 bases. This CDR3 spans 12 amino acids. Germline lookup yields CDR1 KGHDR and CDR2 SFDVKD. J gave up 5 bases and V 8 bases, and 3 bases lay outside the gene matches. The CDR3 DNA is TGTGCCACCAAGGACAGGGTTGAGACCCAGTACTTC. It encodes CATKDRVETQYF.

This clonotype was picked up one time. This chain links TRBV20-1 with TRBJ1-5; TRBD1 matches at 8 bases. Unmatched junction bases numbered 15, after V lost 6 bases and J lost 2 bases. CDR3 length: 17 residues. The germline gives CDR1 DFQATT, CDR2 SNEGSKA (reference sequence). As DNA, the CDR3 is TGCAGTGCAAGAATAGGACAGGGAATAGGGGGCAATCAGCCCCAGCATTTT. Translating gives CSARIGQGIGGNQPQHF.